Presented here are 10 T cell receptor beta chains from one specimen sequenced in a study of blood T cell repertoires in COVID-19. Only in-frame clones appear in the TCRdb table, and some are missing; sequencing was by immunoSEQ multiplex PCR. The sample contains 180,000 or so clones, 82% of which appear only once. The sequencing input was peripheral blood. These receptors originate from a woman in her seventies with acute or convalescent COVID-19.

J is TRBJ1-2 and V is TRBV18, with 9 bases matching TRBD1. Germline trimming cut 6 bases from V and 8 bases from J; bases unmatched to any gene: 10. The germline gives CDR1 KGHSH, CDR2 LQKENI. The CDR3 spans 14 residues. In nucleotides, the CDR3 is TGTGCCAGCTCGCCGGGACAGGGCAGGGGCGGCTACACCTTC. The encoded protein is CASSPGQGRGGYTF.

V gene TRBV2 combines with J gene TRBJ1-1; 7 bases match TRBD1. V gave up 8 bases and J gave up 1 base; unmatched junction bases: 7. Germline assignment: CDR1 SNHLY and CDR2 FYNNEI. CDR3 length equals 14 residues. CDR3 sequence reads: CASGSGQPNTEAFF. For the CDR3, the DNA is TGTGCCAGCGGGTCGGGACAGCCGAACACTGAAGCTTTCTTT.

The chain joins TRBV5-1 to TRBJ1-6, with 10 bases aligning to TRBD1. After removal of 4 bases from V and 10 bases from J, the junction contained 5 bases not matched to a gene. The germline V gene encodes CDR1 SGHRS and CDR2 YFSETQ. This CDR3 is 14 amino acids long. The CDR3 here is CASSGGDRGSPLHF. The CDR3 DNA reads as TGCGCCAGCAGCGGAGGGGACAGGGGCTCACCCCTCCACTTT.

V gene TRBV27 combines with J gene TRBJ1-1; D perhaps matches TRBD1 (5 bases). V lost 4 bases, J lost 1 base, and 7 bases lay in between. The CDR3 spans 13 residues. The V gene's germline CDR1 is MNHEY and CDR2 SMNVEV (reference sequence). The chain's CDR3 is CASSWTKNTEAFF. CDR3 DNA: TGTGCCAGCAGTTGGACAAAGAACACTGAAGCTTTCTTT.

This clone was picked up one time. V usage is TRBV11-2 and J usage is TRBJ2-1, with 9 bases aligning to TRBD1. Trimming cost V 5 bases and J 4 bases; bases outside gene matches: 9. Germline CDR1 SGHAT, CDR2 FQNNGV. The CDR3 runs 16 residues. The CDR3 DNA follows: TGTGCCAGCAGCCCCCAGGACAGGGGACCGTACAATGAGCAGTTCTTC. It codes for CASSPQDRGPYNEQFF.

This chain links TRBV7-9 with TRBJ2-1, with TRBD2 matching over 13 bases. CDR1 and CDR2 from the germline V gene are SEHNR and FQNEAQ (reference sequence). The V and J ends lost 4 bases and 9 bases, in that order; junction bases with no gene match: 9. The CDR3 consists of 16 residues. CDR3 protein: CASSSSLGTSGVEQFF. For the CDR3, the DNA is TGTGCCAGCAGCTCTTCTTTGGGGACTAGCGGGGTTGAGCAGTTCTTC.

The chain is built from TRBV5-6 and TRBJ2-3; 10 positions agree with TRBD1. This CDR3 contains 16 residues. The J segment lost 4 bases and the V segment lost 3 bases, leaving 8 bases of the junction unmatched. Germline values: CDR1 SGHDT, CDR2 YYEEEE. DNA for the CDR3: TGTGCCAGCAGCTCGCCGGGACAGGGGAGTCCAGATACGCAGTATTTT. Residues: CASSSPGQGSPDTQYF.

The V gene is TRBV28, the J gene TRBJ1-5, with 7 nucleotides matching TRBD1. V was pared by 6 bases and J by 3 bases, with 8 bases of the junction left unmatched. This CDR3 region has 15 residues. Per the germline V gene, CDR1 is MDHEN and CDR2 is SYDVKM. The CDR3 DNA is TGTGCCAGCAGCGGGGGACAGATACTCAATCAGCCCCAGCATTTT. Translation: CASSGGQILNQPQHF.

This clone was detected a few times. The rearrangement links TRBV5-6 to TRBJ2-1, with D possibly being TRBD1 (6 bases). V was cut by 0 bases and J by 8 bases, with 12 bases left in between. The germline V gene has CDR1 SGHDT and CDR2 YYEEEE. CDR3 size: 14 residues. CDR3 sequence reads: CASSLGGQSHEQFF. In DNA, the CDR3 is TGTGCCAGCAGCTTGGGGGGGCAAAGTCATGAGCAGTTCTTC.

In regard to this clone: An end of the junction differs from the germline gene, which may be a read error. This chain joins TRBV5-1 and TRBJ2-2; 7 bases are a match to TRBD2. CDR3 size: 16 residues. Germline-derived CDR1 and CDR2 are SGHRS and YFSETQ. The CDR3: CASSSILGGNAGELFF. The CDR3 nucleotides read TGCGCCAGCAGCTCCATCCTGGGGGGGAACGCCGGGGAGCTGTTTTTT.